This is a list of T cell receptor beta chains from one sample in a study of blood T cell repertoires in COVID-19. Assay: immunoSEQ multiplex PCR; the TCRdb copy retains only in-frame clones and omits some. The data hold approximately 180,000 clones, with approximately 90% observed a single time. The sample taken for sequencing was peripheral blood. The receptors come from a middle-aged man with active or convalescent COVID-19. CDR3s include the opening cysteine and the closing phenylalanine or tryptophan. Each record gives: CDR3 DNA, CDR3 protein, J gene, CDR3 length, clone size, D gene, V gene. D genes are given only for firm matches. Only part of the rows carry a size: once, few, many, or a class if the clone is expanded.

TGCGCCAGCAGCCAAGATACAGGGGCGAGGCCGAGGACTGAAGCTTTCTTT CASSQDTGARPRTEAFF TRBJ1-1 17 - TRBD1 TRBV4-1
TGTGCCAGCCGGGGGGGTCAGGGTAATTCACCCCTCCACTTT CASRGGQGNSPLHF TRBJ1-6 14 few - TRBV27
TGTGCCACTTTTCTGGGGCAGGGGTACACCGGGGAGCTGTTTTTT CATFLGQGYTGELFF TRBJ2-2 15 - - TRBV6-5
TGTGCCATCAGTGAGGGGGAGAACTATGGCTACACCTTC CAISEGENYGYTF TRBJ1-2 13 - - TRBV10-3
TGCGCCAGCAGGGGCTCCCCTAACTATGGCTACACCTTC CASRGSPNYGYTF TRBJ1-2 13 - - TRBV4-1
TGTGCCAGCACTGAGACTAGCGTAGCCTACGAGCAGTACTTC CASTETSVAYEQYF TRBJ2-7 14 - TRBD2 TRBV2
TGCGCCAGCAGCTTGGTGGGACAGGGGCCGCCGGGTAGGGAAAAACTGTTTTTT CASSLVGQGPPGREKLFF TRBJ1-4 18 - TRBD1 TRBV5-1
TGTGCCAGCAGTTTCACCAGGTATACTGAAGCTTTCTTT CASSFTRYTEAFF TRBJ1-1 13 few - TRBV12-3/TRBV12-4
TGCGCCAGCAGCCGATCCGGGACAGGGTTCTCAGCCGGGGAGCTGTTTTTT CASSRSGTGFSAGELFF TRBJ2-2 17 - TRBD1 TRBV5-1
TGTGCCTGGCGCAGGGGCCAAAGGGGAAACACCATATATTTT CAWRRGQRGNTIYF TRBJ1-3 14 - - TRBV30
TGTGCCAGCAGTAACTTACAGGGCTCTGGAAACACCATATATTTT CASSNLQGSGNTIYF TRBJ1-3 15 - - TRBV9
TGTGCCAGCAGCCGAGGACAGGGATCAGCTTTCTTT CASSRGQGSAFF TRBJ1-1 12 - TRBD1 TRBV7-2
TGTGCCAGCAAACGGGACAGGGCGAACACCGGGGAGCTGTTTTTT CASKRDRANTGELFF TRBJ2-2 15 - TRBD1 TRBV28
TGTGCCAGCAGATGGGACAGAGATCAGCCCCAGCATTTT CASRWDRDQPQHF TRBJ1-5 13 - TRBD1 TRBV2
TGTGCCAGCAGCCACGCCTTTAGGGGACTAGCGGACAATGAGCAGTTCTTC CASSHAFRGLADNEQFF TRBJ2-1 17 - TRBD2 TRBV3-1/TRBV3-2
TGTGCCAGCAGCTCCCCGGGCTACACCTTC CASSSPGYTF TRBJ1-2 10 - - TRBV28
TGTGCCAGCAGCGCGGGACTTATAGGCACAGATACGCAGTATTTT CASSAGLIGTDTQYF TRBJ2-3 15 - - TRBV7-9
TGTGCCAGCAGTTACGACTTGTCGGAGACCCAGTACTTC CASSYDLSETQYF TRBJ2-5 13 - - TRBV6-5
TGTGCTAGTGGTTTGGTCCTGACAGGGGGGTCCTACGAGCAGTACTTC CASGLVLTGGSYEQYF TRBJ2-7 16 - TRBD1 TRBV12-5
TGTGCCAGTAGTATGATAGGGGGCCTGGATTCACCCCTCCACTTT CASSMIGGLDSPLHF TRBJ1-6 15 - TRBD1 TRBV19
TGTGCCAGCACTTCCGGGACAGCAAAGAATGGCTACACCTTC CASTSGTAKNGYTF TRBJ1-2 14 - TRBD1 TRBV28
TGTGCCAGCAGCTTAACTAGCGGGAGGGCCAATGAGCAGTTCTTC CASSLTSGRANEQFF TRBJ2-1 15 - TRBD2 TRBV7-9
TGTGCCAGCAGCTCCGGGACAGGGGGCCAAGAGACCCAGTACTTC CASSSGTGGQETQYF TRBJ2-5 15 - TRBD1 TRBV11-3
TGTGCTAGTGGTTTGGTTCCGGGGTCCTACGAGCAGTACTTC CASGLVPGSYEQYF TRBJ2-7 14 - - TRBV12-5
TGTGCCAGCAGCTTGGGGGGACAGGGGGACTATGGCTACACCTTC CASSLGGQGDYGYTF TRBJ1-2 15 - TRBD1 TRBV5-4
TGTGCCAGCAGCACCCGGACAGGGGGAAACACCGGGGAGCTGTTTTTT CASSTRTGGNTGELFF TRBJ2-2 16 - TRBD1 TRBV5-4
TGTGCCACCAGTGATTCAGAAGCAGGGAAGTACATTCAGTACTTC CATSDSEAGKYIQYF TRBJ2-4 15 once - TRBV24-1
TGCGCCAGCAGCTTGGAGCCGGGAACTAATGAAAAACTGTTTTTT CASSLEPGTNEKLFF TRBJ1-4 15 - - TRBV5-1
TGTGCCAGCAGTGAAGGTTCCAGGGGGGAGACCCAGTACTTC CASSEGSRGETQYF TRBJ2-5 14 - TRBD1 TRBV2
TGTGCCAGCAGCTCGGCCTTATCGACAGGCGAGCAGTACTTC CASSSALSTGEQYF TRBJ2-7 14 - - TRBV7-9
TGTGCCAGCAGTGCAGGGGACAACGTCCTGACTTTC CASSAGDNVLTF TRBJ2-6 12 - - TRBV2
TGTGCCAGCAGCGTCACGGGACAGACTCACCAAGAGACCCAGTACTTC CASSVTGQTHQETQYF TRBJ2-5 16 - TRBD1 TRBV9
TGTGCCAGCAGTGAACCTACAGGGGGTGAAAAACTGTTTTTT CASSEPTGGEKLFF TRBJ1-4 14 - TRBD1 TRBV2
TGTGCCAGCAGTCCAAGCAGGGGGTCTAACTATGGCTACACCTTC CASSPSRGSNYGYTF TRBJ1-2 15 - TRBD1 TRBV4-2
TGTGCCACCAGCAGAGATTCATCACAGCGGGAGACCCAGTACTTC CATSRDSSQRETQYF TRBJ2-5 15 - - TRBV15
TGTGCCAGCAGTTGGACGGGATTCTCCTACGAGCAGTACTTC CASSWTGFSYEQYF TRBJ2-7 14 - - TRBV27
TGTGCCAGCAGCGGGGGACTAGCGGGAGGGCCTAGTACAGATACGCAGTATTTT CASSGGLAGGPSTDTQYF TRBJ2-3 18 - TRBD2 TRBV9
TGTGCCAGCAGATGGGGACAAGATGAAAAACTGTTTTTT CASRWGQDEKLFF TRBJ1-4 13 - - TRBV5-8
TGTGCCAGCTCACCACTGGGGCGGCCGAACACTGAAGCTTTCTTT CASSPLGRPNTEAFF TRBJ1-1 15 - - TRBV28
TGTGCCAGCAGCAAGGGGGCAACTAATGAAAAACTGTTTTTT CASSKGATNEKLFF TRBJ1-4 14 - - TRBV5-4
TGTGCCTGGAGTCCCACGAGAGGGGGCTTCGTCAATGAGCAGTTCTTC CAWSPTRGGFVNEQFF TRBJ2-1 16 - TRBD1 TRBV30
TGTGCCAGCATCAACCGACAGGGGGCTGGAAACACCATATATTTT CASINRQGAGNTIYF TRBJ1-3 15 - - TRBV21-1
TGTGCCAGCAGGATGGGACAGACCTACAATGAGCAGTTCTTC CASRMGQTYNEQFF TRBJ2-1 14 - TRBD1 TRBV6-5
TGTGCCAGCAGTCGACAGGGAAGCACTGAAGCTTTCTTT CASSRQGSTEAFF TRBJ1-1 13 - TRBD1 TRBV6-2/TRBV6-3
TGTGCCAGCAGCATGAGGCCAACTAGCCAACCCTACGAGCAGTACTTC CASSMRPTSQPYEQYF TRBJ2-7 16 - - TRBV21-1
TGTGCCAGCAGCTTAGACGGACAGAGCAACTATGGCTACACCTTC CASSLDGQSNYGYTF TRBJ1-2 15 few - TRBV13
TGTGCCAGCAGGGGCGGGACAGCCTTGAACACTGAAGCTTTCTTT CASRGGTALNTEAFF TRBJ1-1 15 - TRBD1 TRBV6-5
TGTGCCAGCAGCCAACTAGGGGGAAACGGCTACACCTTC CASSQLGGNGYTF TRBJ1-2 13 - - TRBV3-1/TRBV3-2
TGTGCCAGTATTCCGGGACAGGGTGGTTTGACCTACGAGCAGTACTTC CASIPGQGGLTYEQYF TRBJ2-7 16 once TRBD1 TRBV19
TGCGCCAGCAGCCAATCCTACGGGGGGTACGAGCAGTACTTC CASSQSYGGYEQYF TRBJ2-7 14 few TRBD2 TRBV4-1
TGTGCCAGCGCCGGGGGTCAGCCCCAGCATTTT CASAGGQPQHF TRBJ1-5 11 - - TRBV28
TGCAGCGTTGAAGGGGACAGAGACTACGAGCAGTACTTC CSVEGDRDYEQYF TRBJ2-7 13 - TRBD1 TRBV29-1
TGTGCCAGCAGCACCGCCTTTGGGCTGGATAATTCACCCCTCCACTTT CASSTAFGLDNSPLHF TRBJ1-6 16 - - TRBV7-9
TGTGCCAGCTCAAACGGACAGCTAGGAACCTACGAGCAGTACTTC CASSNGQLGTYEQYF TRBJ2-7 15 - - TRBV18
TGTGCCAGCAAATTAGAAGGGAGGACTGAAGCTTTCTTT CASKLEGRTEAFF TRBJ1-1 13 - - TRBV28
TGTGCCAGCAGCCGGGACATCCCAAACACCGGGGAGCTGTTTTTT CASSRDIPNTGELFF TRBJ2-2 15 - - TRBV7-8
TGCGCCAGCAGCCCGGGAGAGTTGTTAGCGGGTGAGACCCAGTACTTC CASSPGELLAGETQYF TRBJ2-5 16 - TRBD2 TRBV5-1